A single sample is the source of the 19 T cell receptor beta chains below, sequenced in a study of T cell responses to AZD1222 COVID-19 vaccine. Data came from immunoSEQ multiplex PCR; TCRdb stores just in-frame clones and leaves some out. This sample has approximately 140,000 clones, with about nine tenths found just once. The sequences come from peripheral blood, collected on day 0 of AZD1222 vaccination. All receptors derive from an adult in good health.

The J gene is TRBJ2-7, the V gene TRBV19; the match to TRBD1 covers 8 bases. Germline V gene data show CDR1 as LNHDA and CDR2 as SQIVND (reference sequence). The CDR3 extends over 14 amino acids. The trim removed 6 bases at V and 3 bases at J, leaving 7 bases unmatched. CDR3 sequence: CASSQGAAVYEQYF. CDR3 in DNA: TGTGCCAGTAGCCAGGGGGCCGCCGTCTACGAGCAGTACTTC.

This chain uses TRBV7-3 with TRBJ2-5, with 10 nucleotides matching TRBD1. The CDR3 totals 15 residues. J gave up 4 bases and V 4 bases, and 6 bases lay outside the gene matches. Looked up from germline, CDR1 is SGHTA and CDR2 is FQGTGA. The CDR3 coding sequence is TGTGCCAGCAGCTCTACGGGACAGGGGATAGAGACCCAGTACTTC. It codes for CASSSTGQGIETQYF. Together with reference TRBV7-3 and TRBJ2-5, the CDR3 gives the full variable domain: GAGVSQTPSNKVTEKGKYVELRCDPISGHTALYWYRQSLGQGPEFLIYFQGTGAADDSGLPNDRFFAVRPEGSVSTLKIQRTERGDSAVYLCASSSTGQGIETQYFGPGTRLLVL.

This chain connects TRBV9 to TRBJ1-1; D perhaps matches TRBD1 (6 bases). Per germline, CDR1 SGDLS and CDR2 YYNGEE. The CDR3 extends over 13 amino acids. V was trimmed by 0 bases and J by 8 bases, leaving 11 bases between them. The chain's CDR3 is CASSVVTGLEAFF. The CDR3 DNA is TGTGCCAGCAGCGTAGTTACAGGGTTAGAAGCTTTCTTT.

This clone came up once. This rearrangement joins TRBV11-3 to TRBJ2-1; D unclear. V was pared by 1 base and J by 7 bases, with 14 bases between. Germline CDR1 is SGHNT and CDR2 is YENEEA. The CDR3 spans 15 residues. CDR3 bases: TGTGCCAGCAGCTTAGGTCCACCCGGGTCGAATGAGCAGTTCTTC. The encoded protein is CASSLGPPGSNEQFF.

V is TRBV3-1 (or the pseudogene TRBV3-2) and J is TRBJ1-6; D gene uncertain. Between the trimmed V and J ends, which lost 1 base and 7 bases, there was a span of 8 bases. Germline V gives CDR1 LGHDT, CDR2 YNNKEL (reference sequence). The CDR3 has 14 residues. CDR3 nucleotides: TGTGCCAGCAGCCAAGGGCGGTCAAATTCACCCCTCCACTTT. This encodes CASSQGRSNSPLHF.

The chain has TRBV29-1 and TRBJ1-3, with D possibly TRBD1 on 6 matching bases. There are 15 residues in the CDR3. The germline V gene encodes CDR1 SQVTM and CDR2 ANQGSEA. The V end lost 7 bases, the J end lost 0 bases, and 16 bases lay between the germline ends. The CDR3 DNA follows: TGCAGCGGTATCAGGGGTCCTGACTCTGGAAACACCATATATTTT. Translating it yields CSGIRGPDSGNTIYF. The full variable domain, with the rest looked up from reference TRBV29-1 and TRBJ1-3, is SAVISQKPSRDICQRGTSLTIQCQVDSQVTMMFWYRQQPGQSLTLIATANQGSEATYESGFVIDKFPISRPNLTFSTLTVSNMSPEDSSIYLCSGIRGPDSGNTIYFGEGSWLTVV.

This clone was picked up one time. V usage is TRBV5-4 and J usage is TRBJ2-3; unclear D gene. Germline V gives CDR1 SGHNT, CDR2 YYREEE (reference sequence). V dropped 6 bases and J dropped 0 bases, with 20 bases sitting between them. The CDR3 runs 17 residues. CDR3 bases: TGTGCCAGCACCCCTGCTGGTCAGAGTGCTAGCACAGATACGCAGTATTTT. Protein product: CASTPAGQSASTDTQYF.

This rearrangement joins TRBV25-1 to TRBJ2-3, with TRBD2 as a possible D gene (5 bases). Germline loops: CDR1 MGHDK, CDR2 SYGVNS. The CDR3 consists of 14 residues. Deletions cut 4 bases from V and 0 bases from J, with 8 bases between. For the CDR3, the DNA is TGTGCCAGCAGTGGCAGGACTAGCACAGATACGCAGTATTTT. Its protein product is CASSGRTSTDTQYF.

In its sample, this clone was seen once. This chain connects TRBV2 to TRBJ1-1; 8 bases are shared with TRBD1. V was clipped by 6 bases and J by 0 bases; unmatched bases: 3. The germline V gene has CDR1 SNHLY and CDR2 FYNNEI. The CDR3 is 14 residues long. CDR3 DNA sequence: TGTGCCAGCAGAACGGACAGGGTGAACACTGAAGCTTTCTTT. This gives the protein CASRTDRVNTEAFF.

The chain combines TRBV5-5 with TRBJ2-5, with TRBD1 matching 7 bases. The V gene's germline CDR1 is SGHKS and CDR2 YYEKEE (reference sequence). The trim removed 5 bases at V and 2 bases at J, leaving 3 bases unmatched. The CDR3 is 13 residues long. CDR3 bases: TGTGCCAGCAGGCCGACAGGGCAAGAGACCCAGTACTTC. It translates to CASRPTGQETQYF. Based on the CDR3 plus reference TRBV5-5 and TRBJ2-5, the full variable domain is DAGVTQSPTHLIKTRGQQVTLRCSPISGHKSVSWYQQVLGQGPQFIFQYYEKEERGRGNFPDRFSARQFPNYSSELNVNALLLGDSALYLCASRPTGQETQYFGPGTRLLVL.

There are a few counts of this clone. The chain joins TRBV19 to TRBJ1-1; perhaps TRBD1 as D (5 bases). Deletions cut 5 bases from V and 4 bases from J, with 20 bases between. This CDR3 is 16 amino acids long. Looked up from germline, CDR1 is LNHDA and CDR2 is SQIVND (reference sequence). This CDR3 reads CASSPSLGEVSTEAFF. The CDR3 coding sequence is TGTGCCAGTAGTCCTTCGTTAGGGGAGGTGTCCACTGAAGCTTTCTTT.

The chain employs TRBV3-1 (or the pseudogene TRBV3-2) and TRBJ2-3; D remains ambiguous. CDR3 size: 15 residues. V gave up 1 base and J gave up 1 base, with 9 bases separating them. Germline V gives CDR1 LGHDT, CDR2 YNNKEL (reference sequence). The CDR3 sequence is CASSQGSSGTDTQYF. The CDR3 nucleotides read TGTGCCAGCAGCCAAGGATCCAGCGGCACAGATACGCAGTATTTT.

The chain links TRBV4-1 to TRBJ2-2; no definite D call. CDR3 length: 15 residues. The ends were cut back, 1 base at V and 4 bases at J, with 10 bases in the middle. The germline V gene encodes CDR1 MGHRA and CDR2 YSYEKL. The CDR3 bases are TGCGCCAGCAGCCAAGGGTTCGAGGCCACCGGGGAGCTGTTTTTT. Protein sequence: CASSQGFEATGELFF.

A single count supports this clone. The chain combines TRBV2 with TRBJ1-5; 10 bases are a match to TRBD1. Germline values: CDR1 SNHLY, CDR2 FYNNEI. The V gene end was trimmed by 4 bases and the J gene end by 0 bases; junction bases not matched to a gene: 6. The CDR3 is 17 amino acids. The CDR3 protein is CASSGPGQGVSNQPQHF. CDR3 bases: TGTGCCAGCAGTGGCCCCGGACAGGGGGTTAGCAATCAGCCCCAGCATTTT.

The CDR3, as DNA: TGTGCCAGCAGTGAATACTTGGGAGTGGGCGAGCAGTACTTC. As protein: CASSEYLGVGEQYF. This chain links TRBV25-1 with TRBJ2-7; tentative D call: TRBD2 (5 bases). There are 14 residues in the CDR3. The V and J ends lost 0 bases and 6 bases respectively, with 12 bases between them. The germline gives CDR1 MGHDK, CDR2 SYGVNS.

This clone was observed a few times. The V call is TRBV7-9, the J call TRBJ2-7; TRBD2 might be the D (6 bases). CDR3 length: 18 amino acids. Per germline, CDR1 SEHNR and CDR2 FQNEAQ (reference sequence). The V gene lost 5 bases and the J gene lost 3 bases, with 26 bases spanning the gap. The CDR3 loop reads CASSEIGEPRGRDYEQYF. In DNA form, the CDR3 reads TGTGCCAGCAGCGAAATTGGGGAACCGCGGGGACGGGACTACGAGCAGTACTTC.

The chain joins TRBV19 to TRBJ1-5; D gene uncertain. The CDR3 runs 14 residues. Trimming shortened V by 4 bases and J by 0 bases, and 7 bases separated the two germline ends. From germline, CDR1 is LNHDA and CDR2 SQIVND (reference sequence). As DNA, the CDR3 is TGTGCCAGTAGTACCGACAATAGCAATCAGCCCCAGCATTTT. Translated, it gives CASSTDNSNQPQHF.

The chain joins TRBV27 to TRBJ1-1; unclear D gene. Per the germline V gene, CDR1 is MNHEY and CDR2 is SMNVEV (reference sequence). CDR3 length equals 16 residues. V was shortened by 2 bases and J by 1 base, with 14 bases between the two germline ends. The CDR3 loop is CASSLTRPGGNTEAFF. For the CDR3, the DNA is TGTGCCAGCAGTTTAACCAGGCCAGGAGGGAACACTGAAGCTTTCTTT.

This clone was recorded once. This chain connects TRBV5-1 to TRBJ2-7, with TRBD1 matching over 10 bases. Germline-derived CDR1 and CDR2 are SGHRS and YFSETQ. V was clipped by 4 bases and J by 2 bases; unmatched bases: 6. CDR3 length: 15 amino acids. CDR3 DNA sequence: TGCGCCAGCAGCAACCGACAGGGGGCCACCTACGAGCAGTACTTC. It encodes CASSNRQGATYEQYF.